This TCR beta chain was sequenced for a study of cytomegalovirus exposure and HLA in healthy donors (TCRdb year 2017). Notes on the research overall: According to an earlier analysis of 587 of the donors, 200 million or so T cells yielded over 90 million unique TCR beta sequences and less than 300 Gb of sequence data. An early release that covered around 590 HLA-typed donors contained approximately 320 gigabases of sequencing data and 65 million to 100 million unique TCR sequences. Of the 398 genotyped donors, 65% to 90% fell in the genetic ancestry cluster associated with self-reported Caucasian donors. The aim of the study was to test whether cataloging public T cell receptors could identify signatures of past pathogen exposure. The T cell repertoires of 550 to 850 subjects were profiled by immunosequencing and related to cytomegalovirus serostatus. Besides the first cohort of more than 650 subjects, a separate validation cohort made up of about 120 different subjects was used. High-throughput TCR immunosequencing, statistical association of individual TCRs with disease status, and machine learning were combined to predict cytomegalovirus infection status. To study patterns of TCR occurrence, a later analysis re-analyzed previously published TCR beta repertoires from just over 650 donors and added high-resolution HLA genotyping. Rather than drawing on any new phenotypic data, the later analysis identified candidate immune exposures from TCR beta sequences and the way those sequences occurred across donors. An earlier analysis of nearly 600 of the donors applied high-throughput TCR beta sequencing to assess whether each TCR beta V gene segment acted as functional or pseudogenic. Donor age, sex, ethnicity and CMV serostatus were compiled alongside the repertoire data. A later genetic analysis used genome-wide SNP genotypes for about 65% of the roughly 700 donors, treating that subset as a discovery cohort. All discovery cohort repertoires had been generated using a single sequencing platform. HLA typing included class I and class II loci at four-digit resolution. Typing coverage differed by locus: A, B, C, DRB1 and DQB1 were typed in about 620-630 donors, DQA1 in 522, DPA1 in 600 to 610, and DPB1 in 472. Four or five DR-DQ haplotypes were handled as single units for association and clustering, since linkage in the cohort was strong. Across about 370 genotyped donors of the cohort, an average of about 240,000 unique TCR beta nucleotide sequences per donor were sequenced, and around 20% of those sequences were non-productive.

Taken from cysteine to phenylalanine, the CDR3 has 14 residues. The retained sequence is limited to the CDR3, 42 bases, with the frame set at the first base. According to the germline V gene, CDR1 reads KGHSH and CDR2 reads LQKENI. V lost 3 bases and J lost 6 bases; the stretch between them is 11 bases long. Of note for this clone: No cognate antigen has been identified for it. No quality values exist for individual bases; no much larger clone is one base distant.

To prepare the library, the immunoSEQ multiplex PCR assay was applied. For the multiplex PCR, a mixture combining 60 forward primers for TCR Vbeta segments and 13 reverse primers for TCR Jbeta segments was used. Amplification of the CDR3 region of rearranged TCR beta genes was performed with a multiplex PCR assay on genomic DNA. The amplified TCR beta libraries were sequenced on the Illumina HiSeq System as 87-base-pair reads. In the original analysis: In a later analysis, 80 million or so unique TCR beta chains were counted across the approximately 640 repertoires, and around 11 million of these chains were shared by at least two donors. Raw reads were error-corrected and collapsed into unique sequences with a nearest-neighbor algorithm that merged closely related sequences to remove PCR and sequencing errors. To assign V, D and J gene segments, CDR3 sequences were aligned to IMGT reference sequences. For a sequence to be retained, a match of at least six nucleotides was required to both a V gene segment and a J gene segment. Rearrangements were called productive when the CDR3 lacked stop codons and stayed in frame with V and J; all others were non-productive. Following IMGT convention, CDR3 was defined as the stretch from the second conserved V-encoded cysteine to the conserved J-encoded phenylalanine. The earlier analysis of 500 to 750 of the donors excluded any sequence lacking an unambiguous match to a single V gene segment. An earlier analysis of 450 to 650 of the donors called V segments functional above 56.7% productive rearrangements and segregating when the between-donor standard deviation exceeded 5%. A statistical classification framework was built for diagnosing cytomegalovirus status from the catalog of TCR beta chain sequences. In a later analysis, V and J genes were assigned by comparing TCR nucleotide sequences against IMGT/GENE-DB human TR gene sequences. Using the TCRdist pipeline, a later analysis assigned CDR3 sequences along with most-parsimonious VDJ recombination scenarios. In a later analysis, each TCR beta chain was defined by its CDR3 amino acid sequence together with its V-gene family, and reads without a unique V-gene family were excluded. As a way to deal with suspected cross-contamination and a sequencing artifact, a later analysis dropped roughly 620 nucleotide sequences that were highly shared and had low generation probability. In a later analysis, a clonal expansion index for each public chain was calculated from normalized within-repertoire ranks of inferred template counts. In a later analysis, generation probabilities were computed using a VDJ recombination model fitted to out-of-frame rearrangements, and the results were checked against IGoR. In a later analysis, hypergeometric tests were used to score TCR-TCR, TCR-HLA and TCR-CMV co-occurrence, with a repertoire-size bias correction applied to TCR pairs. In a later analysis, false discovery rates were estimated by permuting HLA or CMV assignments 20 times. In a later analysis, co-occurring TCRs were grouped using DBSCAN, and TCRdist sequence similarity was added for clustering within HLA-allele-positive subsets. Repertoires with fewer than 30,000 or more than 120,000 public chains, plus five repertoires with anomalous nucleotide sharing, were excluded from co-occurrence clustering. TCRdb's version of the immuneACCESS table is confined to in-frame rearrangements and falls short of the full clone set. An unresolved V gene accounts for under half of the shortfall where checked; the remainder is of unknown origin. D and trimming were read from the DNA, whereas the V and J calls and clone size are those reported in that table. A total of about 110,000 clones appear in this sample, around 77% of them only once. Roughly 5.9% of the sample belongs to the ten largest clones.

In total, 666 healthy bone marrow donors made up the cohort. At the time of sampling, every cohort member was nominally healthy, though immune exposures that went unrecorded were likely present. The donor tested CMV seropositive and was one of the 289 seropositive cohort members. A peripheral blood sample was provided by each donor, and peripheral blood mononuclear cells were used for TCR beta sequencing. Genomic DNA was extracted from the blood cell samples with the Qiagen DNeasy Blood Extraction Kit. What the authors observed across the whole study: In a later analysis, HLA-associated TCR beta chains were found to be more clonally expanded and to have lower generation probabilities than equally common non-associated chains. According to a later analysis, parvovirus B19, influenza, CMV and Epstein-Barr virus appeared linked to several top co-occurrence clusters. Some IMGT-functional V segments, including TRBV6-2 and TRBV6-3, could not be distinguished by the 87-base-pair reads and were therefore excluded. Because counts were too low, seventeen rarely observed V segments, including chromosome 9 orphons, were excluded from the earlier analysis of around 590 of the donors. The sequencing pipeline was judged likely to have produced a cluster of highly shared sequence variants as a technical artifact. The study listed 164 TCR beta chains as associated with cytomegalovirus. In a later genetic analysis, a missense DCLRE1C variant was associated with V-gene and J-gene trimming of TCR beta chains, and the association was replicated in an independent cohort. Because HLA typing was unavailable for some donors at each locus, only the typed subset was used in association tests. A few of the identified cytomegalovirus-associated TCR beta chains were confirmed in vitro to be specific for cytomegalovirus antigens. Presence/absence analyses assumed roughly uniform sequencing depth across donors, an assumption that may not hold. Compared with the approximately 700-donor mean, donors in an Asian-associated ancestry cluster had fewer N-insertions in productive TCRs, according to a later genetic analysis. Most CMV-associated TCR beta chains appeared to be HLA-restricted in a later analysis, and the HLA associations seemed to be driven largely by CMV exposure. Linkage disequilibrium might explain the correlated functional status among segregating V segments, but an unknown experimental factor could not be excluded. An earlier analysis of approximately 500 of the donors showed that most TCR beta V segments appeared in productive rearrangements either about 87% or about 30% of the time, which broadly matched IMGT annotations. A further reported finding was that TCR beta sequences accurately predicted the HLA-A and HLA-B alleles for most subjects in the first cohort. Strong co-occurrence of HLA alleles, especially DR and DQ, made assigning TCR associations to individual alleles difficult. The authors suggested that the approach could potentially be extended to other disease states and immunological phenotypes. In this cohort, only TCR beta chains were sequenced, and detectable features were limited by the absence of alpha or paired-chain data. A later analysis associated about 17,000 TCR beta sequences with specific HLA alleles at a false discovery rate of 0.05. In a later analysis, the rate of TCR association differed among HLA loci, with DRB1 alleles having the most associated TCRs and HLA-C alleles having the fewest. Cytomegalovirus status was reported to be diagnosed by the classifier with high specificity and sensitivity in both the original and validation cohorts. Most TCR sequences were observed very rarely across donors, whereas some public TCRs were present in many individuals. Immune exposure information for the cohort was limited to CMV serostatus.

The source is a woman in her twenties or thirties in good health and CMV-seropositive. Recombination joined TRBV18 with TRBJ1-4, and TRBD1 may be the D gene, going by 6 matching bases. Sequenced material: PBMCs. The CDR3 protein sequence reads: CASSPGAVDEKLFF. The nucleotide sequence reads TGTGCCAGCTCACCGGGGGCGGTGGATGAAAAACTGTTTTTT.